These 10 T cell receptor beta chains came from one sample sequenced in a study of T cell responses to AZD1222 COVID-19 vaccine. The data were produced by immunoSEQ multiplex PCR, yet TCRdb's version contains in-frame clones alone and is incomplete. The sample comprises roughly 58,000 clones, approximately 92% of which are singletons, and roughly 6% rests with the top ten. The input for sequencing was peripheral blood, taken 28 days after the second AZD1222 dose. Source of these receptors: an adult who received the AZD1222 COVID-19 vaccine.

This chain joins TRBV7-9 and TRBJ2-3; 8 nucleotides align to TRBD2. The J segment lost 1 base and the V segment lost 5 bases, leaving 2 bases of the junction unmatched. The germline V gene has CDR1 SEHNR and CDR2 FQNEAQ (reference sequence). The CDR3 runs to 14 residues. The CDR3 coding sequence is TGTGCCAGCAGCCAGCGGGGGCGCACAGATACGCAGTATTTT. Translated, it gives CASSQRGRTDTQYF.

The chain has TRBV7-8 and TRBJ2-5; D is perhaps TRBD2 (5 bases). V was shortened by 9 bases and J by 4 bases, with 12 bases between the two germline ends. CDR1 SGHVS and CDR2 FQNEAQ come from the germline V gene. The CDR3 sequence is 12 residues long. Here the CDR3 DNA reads TGTGCCAGTCGATCTAGCCTAGAGACCCAGTACTTC. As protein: CASRSSLETQYF.

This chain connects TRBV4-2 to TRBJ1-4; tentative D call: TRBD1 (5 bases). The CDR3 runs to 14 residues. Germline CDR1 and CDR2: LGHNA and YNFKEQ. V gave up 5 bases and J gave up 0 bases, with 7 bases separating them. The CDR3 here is CASSEGPTNEKLFF. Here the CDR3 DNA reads TGTGCCAGCAGCGAGGGACCAACTAATGAAAAACTGTTTTTT.

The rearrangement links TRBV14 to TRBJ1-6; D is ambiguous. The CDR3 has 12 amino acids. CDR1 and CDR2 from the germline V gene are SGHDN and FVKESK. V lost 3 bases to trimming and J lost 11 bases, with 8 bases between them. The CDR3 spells CASSHGLTPLHF. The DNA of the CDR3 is TGTGCCAGCAGCCACGGGTTGACACCCCTCCACTTT.

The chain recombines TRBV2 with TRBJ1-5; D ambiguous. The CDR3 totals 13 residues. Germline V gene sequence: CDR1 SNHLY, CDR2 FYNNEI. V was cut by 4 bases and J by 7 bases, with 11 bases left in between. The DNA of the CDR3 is TGTGCCAGCAGTGTGGAAGGTGGACAGCCCCAGCATTTT. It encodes CASSVEGGQPQHF.

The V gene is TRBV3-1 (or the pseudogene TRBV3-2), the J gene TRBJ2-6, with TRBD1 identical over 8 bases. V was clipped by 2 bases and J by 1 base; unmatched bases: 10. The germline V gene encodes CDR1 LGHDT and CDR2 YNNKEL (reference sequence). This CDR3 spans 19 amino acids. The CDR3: CASSQWKGQGRSGANVLTF. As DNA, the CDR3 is TGTGCCAGCAGCCAATGGAAAGGACAGGGCCGTTCTGGGGCCAACGTCCTGACTTTC.

The CDR3 DNA reads as TGTGCCAGCAGCGTAGGACTAGCGGGCGATTCCTACGAGCAGTACTTC. Its protein is CASSVGLAGDSYEQYF. This rearrangement joins TRBV5-4 to TRBJ2-7, with 11 positions matching TRBD2. Germline CDR1 is SGHNT and CDR2 is YYREEE (reference sequence). CDR3 length equals 16 residues. The ends lost 4 bases at V and 1 base at J; junction bases unmatched: 7. The full variable domain, with the rest looked up from reference TRBV5-4 and TRBJ2-7, is ETGVTQSPTHLIKTRGQQVTLRCSSQSGHNTVSWYQQALGQGPQFIFQYYREEENGRGNFPPRFSGLQFPNYSSELNVNALELDDSALYLCASSVGLAGDSYEQYFGPGTRLTVT.

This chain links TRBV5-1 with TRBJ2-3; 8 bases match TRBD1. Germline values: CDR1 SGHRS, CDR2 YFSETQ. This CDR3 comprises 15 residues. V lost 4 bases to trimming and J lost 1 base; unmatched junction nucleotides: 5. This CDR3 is CASSQPGQGTDTQYF. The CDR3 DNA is TGCGCCAGCAGCCAACCGGGACAGGGCACAGATACGCAGTATTTT.

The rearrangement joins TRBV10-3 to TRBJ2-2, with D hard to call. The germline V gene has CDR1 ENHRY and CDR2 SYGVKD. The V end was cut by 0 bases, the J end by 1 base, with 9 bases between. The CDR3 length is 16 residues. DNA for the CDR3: TGTGCCATCAGTGAGTCCCTCGCGCGGAACACCGGGGAGCTGTTTTTT. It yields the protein CAISESLARNTGELFF.

CDR3 amino acids: CASSTLLRDLNSPLHF. CDR3 DNA sequence: TGCGCCAGCAGCACGCTTCTCCGGGACCTTAATTCACCCCTCCACTTT. The V call is TRBV4-1, the J call TRBJ1-6; the D gene is possibly TRBD1 (5 bases). V shed 5 bases and J shed 6 bases, with 17 bases lying between them. CDR1 is MGHRA, CDR2 YSYEKL, per germline. This CDR3 has 16 residues.